A selection of T cell receptor beta chains follows, all from one sample in a study of graft-versus-host responses after intestinal transplantation. Antigens for these TCRs are unknown. Profiling relied on immunoSEQ multiplex PCR, and the TCRdb table lists in-frame clones only, not all of them. The sample yields around 25,000 clones, over 80% seen once. Specimen: unstimulated CD4+ T cells sorted from spleen or lymph node cells, collected before intestinal transplant. These receptors were taken from a human donor who received an intestinal transplant. Each CDR3 is given with its conserved first and last residue. The D gene is left open where the match is weak. Not all rows give a size; the values are once, few, many and, for expanded clones, a class.

V,size,length,D,J,DNA,CDR3
TRBV27,-,13,TRBD2,TRBJ2-1,TGTGCCAGCAGACTAGCGGAGGACAATGAGCAGTTCTTC,CASRLAEDNEQFF
TRBV19,-,13,-,TRBJ2-2,TGTGCCAGTAGTATAACCGGTGGCGGGGAGCTGTTTTTT,CASSITGGGELFF
TRBV5-1,-,15,TRBD2,TRBJ2-7,TGCGCCAGCAGCCCCGGACTAGCGATCGATTACGAGCAGTACTTC,CASSPGLAIDYEQYF
TRBV28,-,12,TRBD2,TRBJ2-7,TGTGCCAGCAGTTCCGGGGGGAGGGAGCAGTACTTC,CASSSGGREQYF
TRBV23-1,-,16,-,TRBJ2-6,TGCGCTCGCGGAACGGGGGCCCGTTCTGGGGCCAACGTCCTGACTTTC,CARGTGARSGANVLTF
TRBV10-2,once,14,TRBD2,TRBJ2-1,TGCGCCAGTGGGGGACTAGCGGTCTACAATGAGCAGTTCTTC,CASGGLAVYNEQFF
TRBV18,-,15,-,TRBJ2-3,TGTGCCAGCTCACGGGAAGTAGCGGTGACAGATACGCAGTATTTT,CASSREVAVTDTQYF
TRBV10-3,once,14,TRBD1,TRBJ1-1,TGTGCCATCAGTCGGGACAGGGGTGCCACTGAAGCTTTCTTT,CAISRDRGATEAFF
TRBV30,-,13,-,TRBJ2-7,TGTGCCTGGAGGGTGTTAGGGGCGTGGGAGCAGTACTTC,CAWRVLGAWEQYF
TRBV5-1,-,14,-,TRBJ2-1,TGCGCCAGCAGCTTGGTGGCTCGGGCCGATGAGCAGTTCTTC,CASSLVARADEQFF
TRBV10-3,-,14,-,TRBJ2-5,TGTGCCATCAGTGAGTCCTGGGCCCAAGAGACCCAGTACTTC,CAISESWAQETQYF
TRBV29-1,-,13,-,TRBJ1-1,TGCAGCGCCCCGGAGATCGGGAACACTGAAGCTTTCTTT,CSAPEIGNTEAFF
TRBV27,-,16,TRBD1,TRBJ2-7,TGTGCCAGCACCTCAACCGGGACAGGGGGCCCGTACGAGCAGTACTTC,CASTSTGTGGPYEQYF
TRBV5-1,-,18,TRBD1,TRBJ1-6,TGCGCCAGCAGCCTGGGCCTGGGACAGGGGGCAAGGAATTCACCCCTCCACTTT,CASSLGLGQGARNSPLHF
TRBV6-6,-,16,TRBD1,TRBJ2-7,TGTGCCAGCAGTTACTCGTCGGACAGGGCGTCCTACGAGCAGTACTTC,CASSYSSDRASYEQYF
TRBV19,-,18,-,TRBJ2-6,TGTGCCAGTACCGACCCCGGGGTGGGTCCCTCTGGGGCCAACGTCCTGACTTTC,CASTDPGVGPSGANVLTF
TRBV4-1,-,15,TRBD2,TRBJ2-3,TGCGCCAGCAGCCGTATAGCGGGAGGCACAGATACGCAGTATTTT,CASSRIAGGTDTQYF
TRBV7-9,few,14,-,TRBJ1-2,TGTGCCAGCAGCTTAGGGACAGAAGCCTATGGCTACACCTTC,CASSLGTEAYGYTF
TRBV28,-,13,-,TRBJ2-7,TGTGCCAGCACCCAGGGATTCTCCTACGAGCAGTACTTC,CASTQGFSYEQYF
TRBV28,-,15,-,TRBJ2-7,TGTGCCAGCAGTTTATGGACGGCAGGGTCCTACGAGCAGTACTTC,CASSLWTAGSYEQYF
TRBV5-1,-,15,TRBD2,TRBJ2-1,TGCGCCAGCAGCTTAAGGGACTATTGGGGTGATGAGCAGTTCTTC,CASSLRDYWGDEQFF
TRBV10-3,once,18,TRBD2,TRBJ2-6,TGTGCCAGCAGTGAGGCTGGCGGGGGGCTATCTGGGGCCAACGTCCTGACTTTC,CASSEAGGGLSGANVLTF
TRBV7-7,-,14,-,TRBJ2-5,TGTGCTAGCAGCCCAGGACCCAGGCAAGAGACCCAGTACTTC,CASSPGPRQETQYF
TRBV5-1,once,14,-,TRBJ1-3,TGCGCCAGCAGCCCAACAGGCGGCGGAAACACCATATATTTT,CASSPTGGGNTIYF
TRBV19,-,14,TRBD1,TRBJ1-4,TGTGCCAGTAGGGACAGGGGGATGGATGAAAAACTGTTTTTT,CASRDRGMDEKLFF
TRBV6-5,-,11,-,TRBJ2-7,TGTGCCAGCAGTTACGAGGCAAACCAGTACTTC,CASSYEANQYF
TRBV6-5,-,14,TRBD1,TRBJ1-5,TGTGCCAGCAGTAAGGACAGGGGGCTCCAGCCCCAGCATTTT,CASSKDRGLQPQHF
TRBV6-5,-,15,-,TRBJ1-2,TGTGCCAGCAGTTTGACAGGCCCCCTTGACTATGGCTACACCTTC,CASSLTGPLDYGYTF
TRBV5-5,-,14,-,TRBJ1-5,TGTGCCAGCAGCTCAGGGTTCCAAGAGCAGCCCCAGCATTTT,CASSSGFQEQPQHF
TRBV19,-,16,TRBD1,TRBJ1-6,TGTGCCAGCAGTCAGGTGGGACAGGGGAATAATTCACCCCTCCACTTT,CASSQVGQGNNSPLHF
TRBV5-1,-,14,-,TRBJ2-7,TGCGCCAGCAGCCCCGACGGACTCCGCTACGAGCAGTACTTC,CASSPDGLRYEQYF
TRBV28,-,16,-,TRBJ1-5,TGTGCCAGCAGAATTCCCGGGACGGCTAGCAATCAGCCCCAGCATTTT,CASRIPGTASNQPQHF
TRBV7-7,-,14,TRBD1,TRBJ2-1,TGTGCTAGCAGCTTTGGACAGGGGAACAATGAGCAGTTCTTC,CASSFGQGNNEQFF
TRBV6-5,-,13,TRBD1,TRBJ2-7,TGTGCCAGCAAGTACGGGACAGACTACGAGCAGTACTTC,CASKYGTDYEQYF
TRBV5-1,-,11,-,TRBJ1-3,TGCGCCAGCAGCTATGGAAACACCATATATTTT,CASSYGNTIYF
TRBV18,-,13,TRBD1,TRBJ2-5,TGTGCCAGCTCACAGGGACAGCAAGAGACCCAGTACTTC,CASSQGQQETQYF
TRBV6-5,-,15,-,TRBJ2-7,TGTGCCAGCAGTTACTCCCCACTCGCCTCCTACGAGCAGTACTTC,CASSYSPLASYEQYF
TRBV6-6,-,16,TRBD2,TRBJ2-3,TGTGCCAGCAGACTACTAGCGGGAGGGCGGGGAGATACGCAGTATTTT,CASRLLAGGRGDTQYF
TRBV4-1,once,15,-,TRBJ2-7,TGCGCCAGCAGCCAAGGTGCAGGGGAGGGATACGAGCAGTACTTC,CASSQGAGEGYEQYF
TRBV4-1,-,17,TRBD2,TRBJ2-5,TGCGCCAGCAGCCAAGGACTAGCGGGGGCCTACCAAGAGACCCAGTACTTC,CASSQGLAGAYQETQYF
TRBV6-1,-,17,-,TRBJ1-3,TGTGCCAGCAGTGAAAGGGTCAGAGTATCCTCTGGAAACACCATATATTTT,CASSERVRVSSGNTIYF
TRBV4-2,-,17,TRBD2,TRBJ2-2,TGTGCCAGCAGCCAAGAAGGTGGACTAGCGGGAACCGGGGAGCTGTTTTTT,CASSQEGGLAGTGELFF
TRBV28,-,14,-,TRBJ2-7,TGTGCCAGCAGAACCGGGACTCCCCCCTACGAGCAGTACTTC,CASRTGTPPYEQYF